The 23 T cell receptor beta chains below were found in one sample sequenced in a study of neoadjuvant nivolumab and ipilimumab in lung cancer. Produced via immunoSEQ multiplex PCR; TCRdb's table is partial and in-frame only. The table lists 25,000 to 35,000 clones, 92% of them singletons, with about 2.1% in the top ten. The source material was peripheral blood, sampled after neoadjuvant nivolumab, alone or with ipilimumab, at or shortly before surgery. The receptor source for this set is an adult with non-small cell lung cancer.

The chain links TRBV11-2 to TRBJ2-5; D gene unclear. Trimming took 4 bases from V and 7 from J, leaving 16 bases between them. Germline V gives CDR1 SGHAT, CDR2 FQNNGV. This CDR3 contains 14 residues. The CDR3, as DNA: TGTGCCAGCAGCTCACAGCGACTCCAATGGACCCAGTACTTC. Translating gives CASSSQRLQWTQYF.

In its sample, this clone was seen a few times. J is TRBJ1-1 and V is TRBV6-1; D not certain. The V and J ends lost 5 bases and 10 bases respectively, with 11 bases between them. Germline V lookup: CDR1 MNHNS, CDR2 SASEGT. The CDR3 sequence is 11 residues long. In DNA, the CDR3 is TGTGCCAGCAGTCCGGGCGCTCGAGCTTTCTTT. It codes for CASSPGARAFF.

V gene TRBV11-2 combines with J gene TRBJ1-4, with D unresolved. The length of the CDR3 is 14 residues. V lost 5 bases and J lost 2, with 9 bases in between. Germline values: CDR1 SGHAT, CDR2 FQNNGV. CDR3 in DNA: TGTGCCAGCAGCCGAATGGCTACTAATGAAAAACTGTTTTTT. It is translated as CASSRMATNEKLFF.

The chain is built from TRBV5-1 and TRBJ1-4; D unresolved. Trimming cost V 1 base and J 5 bases, with 15 bases left between them. This CDR3 has 16 amino acids. Germline V gene data show CDR1 as SGHRS and CDR2 as YFSETQ. CDR3 sequence reads: CASSLRPLQSNEKLFF. Written as DNA, the CDR3 is TGCGCCAGCAGCTTGAGGCCCCTTCAGTCGAATGAAAAACTGTTTTTT.

The chain links TRBV7-9 to TRBJ2-6; no firm D call. This CDR3 is 15 amino acids long. Trimming stripped 2 bases from V and 0 bases from J, with 5 bases between. The germline V gene has CDR1 SEHNR and CDR2 FQNEAQ (reference sequence). In DNA, the CDR3 is TGTGCCAGCAGCTTAAAAGTCTCTGGGGCCAACGTCCTGACTTTC. Its translation is CASSLKVSGANVLTF.

This clone was detected only once. J is TRBJ2-6 and V is TRBV2; possible D gene TRBD1, 5 bases. The V gene lost 3 bases and the J gene lost 1 base, with 13 bases spanning the gap. CDR1 SNHLY and CDR2 FYNNEI come from the germline V gene. This CDR3 contains 17 residues. CDR3 region: CASSDDRNRSGANVLTF. The CDR3, as DNA: TGTGCCAGCAGTGACGACAGAAATCGGTCTGGGGCCAACGTCCTGACTTTC.

The CDR3 DNA reads TGTGCCAGCAGTTTGCTCAATGAAAAACTGTTTTTT. It encodes CASSLLNEKLFF. V is TRBV28 and J is TRBJ1-4, with D unclear. The length of the CDR3 is 12 residues. Germline assignment: CDR1 MDHEN and CDR2 SYDVKM. V was pared by 3 bases and J by 5 bases, with 4 bases between. Variable domain in full (rest from reference TRBV28 and TRBJ1-4): DVKVTQSSRYLVKRTGEKVFLECVQDMDHENMFWYRQDPGLGLRLIYFSYDVKMKEKGDIPEGYSVSREKKERFSLILESASTNQTSMYLCASSLLNEKLFFGSGTQLSVL.

The rearrangement links TRBV18 to TRBJ1-5, with D perhaps TRBD1 (6 bases). CDR1 and CDR2 from the germline V gene are KGHSH and LQKENI. This CDR3 contains 16 residues. V lost 6 bases and J 6 bases, leaving 21 bases between the germline ends. The CDR3 DNA sequence: TGTGCCAGCTCGCAGCCTCAGGGGTCAGGGAGTCAGCCCCAGCATTTT. It encodes CASSQPQGSGSQPQHF.

The rearrangement joins TRBV18 to TRBJ1-4; the D is unclear. V was clipped by 5 bases and J by 3 bases, with 16 bases between them. The V gene's germline CDR1 is KGHSH and CDR2 LQKENI. CDR3 size: 16 residues. The CDR3 region has the DNA TGTGCCAGCTCATCACAAAGGGTGGATGCTAATGAAAAACTGTTTTTT. Translating it yields CASSSQRVDANEKLFF.

DNA of the CDR3: TGTGCCAGCAGTTACTTTGGCGGGACCTCCTACGAGCAGTACTTC. Protein: CASSYFGGTSYEQYF. This chain links TRBV6-5 with TRBJ2-7, with a possible D match to TRBD2 (6 bases). CDR1 and CDR2 from the germline V gene are MNHEY and SVGAGI. This CDR3 contains 15 residues. Trimming removed 1 base at V and 0 bases at J, with 10 bases between.

This sequence joins TRBV5-4 and TRBJ1-2; perhaps TRBD1 as D (6 bases). The V end lost 3 bases, the J end lost 6 bases, and 21 bases lay between the germline ends. Germline V gives CDR1 SGHNT, CDR2 YYREEE (reference sequence). There are 16 residues in the CDR3. CDR3 sequence (DNA): TGTGCCAGCAGCTCTTCCCTTGACCAGGGGTTACATGGCTACACCTTC. It is translated as CASSSSLDQGLHGYTF.

J is TRBJ2-2 and V is TRBV29-1; weak D call: TRBD1 (6 bases). The CDR3 is made up of 14 amino acids. The germline V gene has CDR1 SQVTM and CDR2 ANQGSEA. Trimming shortened V by 4 bases and J by 1 base, and 10 bases separated the two germline ends. CDR3 residues: CSVAVQGNTGELFF. The CDR3 nucleotides are TGCAGCGTTGCTGTACAGGGGAACACCGGGGAGCTGTTTTTT.

The chain couples TRBV5-4 to TRBJ2-1, with D maybe TRBD1 (6 bases). Trimming pared 5 bases from V and 6 bases from J, leaving 12 bases between. Germline V CDR1 and CDR2: SGHNT, YYREEE (reference sequence). The CDR3 contains 13 residues. CDR3 region: CASSFGGLNEQFF. CDR3 sequence (DNA): TGTGCCAGCAGTTTTGGGGGCCTCAATGAGCAGTTCTTC.

J is TRBJ2-5 and V is TRBV7-9; 9 bases align to TRBD2. CDR1 is SEHNR and CDR2 is FQNEAQ in the germline V gene (reference sequence). This CDR3 comprises 15 residues. Germline trimming cut 6 bases from V and 2 bases from J; bases unmatched to any gene: 7. CDR3: CASRRASGAQETQYF. The CDR3 region has the DNA TGTGCCAGCAGAAGGGCTAGCGGGGCACAAGAGACCCAGTACTTC.

The chain recombines TRBV2 with TRBJ1-2; D gene unclear. Looked up from germline, CDR1 is SNHLY and CDR2 is FYNNEI. V was clipped by 1 base and J by 5 bases, with 11 bases between them. The length of the CDR3 is 14 residues. DNA of the CDR3: TGTGCCAGCAGTGAAGGGATAGGCCCTTATGGCTACACCTTC. This encodes CASSEGIGPYGYTF.

This chain uses TRBV7-9 with TRBJ2-3; tentative D call: TRBD1 (6 bases). The V gene's germline CDR1 is SEHNR and CDR2 FQNEAQ (reference sequence). Trimming took 4 bases from V and 1 from J, leaving 12 bases between them. The CDR3 covers 15 residues. This CDR3 reads CASSSLDRRTDTQYF. The CDR3 region has the DNA TGTGCCAGCAGCTCATTGGACAGACGCACAGATACGCAGTATTTT. The entire variable domain, with the rest obtained from reference TRBV7-9 and TRBJ2-3, is as follows: DTGVSQNPRHKITKRGQNVTFRCDPISEHNRLYWYRQTLGQGPEFLTYFQNEAQLEKSRLLSDRFSAERPKGSFSTLEIQRTEQGDSAMYLCASSSLDRRTDTQYFGPGTRLTVL.

This chain uses TRBV5-4 with TRBJ2-3; D is possibly TRBD1 or TRBD2 (5 bases each). V was trimmed by 0 bases and J by 6 bases, leaving 14 bases between them. Germline V gene lookup returns CDR1 SGHNT and CDR2 YYREEE (reference sequence). The CDR3 covers 15 residues. The CDR3 nucleotides read TGTGCCAGCAGCTTGGAAAGGGACGGATTTGATACGCAGTATTTT. Protein sequence: CASSLERDGFDTQYF.

The chain has TRBV6-6 and TRBJ2-1, with 8 nucleotides matching TRBD1. The junction had 4 bases not matched to a gene; V was cut back by 2 bases and J by 1 base. The CDR3 is made up of 16 amino acids. CDR1 is MNHNY and CDR2 is SVGAGI in the germline V gene (reference sequence). The CDR3 reads CASSYRTGGSYNEQFF. CDR3 in DNA: TGTGCCAGCAGTTACAGAACAGGGGGGTCCTACAATGAGCAGTTCTTC.

This clone was found once. This sequence joins TRBV2 and TRBJ1-1; D is uncertain. Germline assignment: CDR1 SNHLY and CDR2 FYNNEI. Trimming took off 2 bases at V and 4 bases at J, with 14 bases between the two ends. This CDR3 comprises 15 residues. The CDR3 DNA is TGTGCCAGCAGTGAATTGAGGGCCGCGGGCACTGAAGCTTTCTTT. It is translated as CASSELRAAGTEAFF.

V and J are TRBV9 and TRBJ1-1, with 7 bases lining up with TRBD1. This CDR3 has 14 amino acids. V was pared by 4 bases and J by 4 bases, with 7 bases of the junction left unmatched. Germline V gene lookup returns CDR1 SGDLS and CDR2 YYNGEE. This CDR3 reads CASSLRGESTEAFF. The CDR3 DNA sequence: TGTGCCAGCAGCCTCAGGGGGGAAAGCACTGAAGCTTTCTTT.

This chain joins TRBV10-3 and TRBJ1-5; no definite D call. Germline CDR1 and CDR2: ENHRY and SYGVKD. There are 13 residues in the CDR3. The ends were cut back, 6 bases at V and 5 bases at J, with 11 bases in the middle. The CDR3 nucleotides read TGTGCCATCAGAATGGCGGTAGATCAGCCCCAGCATTTT. Amino acid sequence: CAIRMAVDQPQHF.

The chain couples TRBV5-4 to TRBJ2-5, with a possible D match to TRBD1 (6 bases). Per germline, CDR1 SGHNT and CDR2 YYREEE (reference sequence). V was clipped by 5 bases and J by 4 bases, with 15 bases between them. The CDR3 spans 14 residues. As DNA, the CDR3 is TGTGCCAGCAGGGCCGGGACATTGGGAGAGACCCAGTACTTC. It is translated as CASRAGTLGETQYF. The entire variable domain, with the rest obtained from reference TRBV5-4 and TRBJ2-5, is as follows: ETGVTQSPTHLIKTRGQQVTLRCSSQSGHNTVSWYQQALGQGPQFIFQYYREEENGRGNFPPRFSGLQFPNYSSELNVNALELDDSALYLCASRAGTLGETQYFGPGTRLLVL.

V usage is TRBV6-8 and J usage is TRBJ2-2; D not certain. Trimming took 6 bases from V and 0 from J, leaving 2 bases between them. Germline-derived CDR1 and CDR2 are MNHGY and SAAAGT. This CDR3 is built from 12 residues. The chain's CDR3 is CASRSNTGELFF. DNA of the CDR3: TGTGCCAGCAGATCGAACACCGGGGAGCTGTTTTTT.